Shown below are 32 T cell receptor beta chains from a single sample sequenced in a study of blood T cell repertoires in COVID-19. Sequencing was performed with immunoSEQ multiplex PCR; in TCRdb, only in-frame clones are kept and a portion is missing. Of 30,000 to 45,000 clones detected, 90% appear once; the ten largest clones hold 4.8%. Specimen: peripheral blood. The receptor source for this set is a human donor in a cohort sampled during active COVID-19.

The V and J genes are TRBV28 and TRBJ1-3, with 7 bases matching TRBD1. This CDR3 has 15 residues. V lost 9 bases to trimming and J lost 3 bases; unmatched junction nucleotides: 11. Germline V gene sequence: CDR1 MDHEN, CDR2 SYDVKM. The chain's CDR3 is CASRQGVIGGNTIYF. CDR3 nucleotides: TGTGCCAGTCGCCAGGGGGTTATTGGTGGAAACACCATATATTTT.

The chain recombines TRBV28 with TRBJ1-1; D remains ambiguous. V lost 4 bases to trimming and J lost 0 bases, with 12 bases between them. Looked up from germline, CDR1 is MDHEN and CDR2 is SYDVKM. CDR3 size: 15 residues. The CDR3 here is CASSSGSFMNTEAFF. Here the CDR3 DNA reads TGTGCCAGCAGTTCCGGGAGCTTCATGAACACTGAAGCTTTCTTT.

The count of this clone is one. This rearrangement joins TRBV6-2 or TRBV6-3 to TRBJ2-7; no definite D call. This CDR3 has 12 residues. The ends were cut back, 4 bases at V and 4 bases at J, with 8 bases in the middle. Germline CDR1 reads MNHEY; CDR2 reads SVGEGT. The CDR3 bases are TGTGCCAGCAGTTCTCGGTCTTACGAGCAGTACTTC. Translating gives CASSSRSYEQYF.

The chain has TRBV2 and TRBJ2-3; D may be TRBD1 (6 bases). Germline CDR1 and CDR2: SNHLY and FYNNEI. V shed 5 bases and J shed 2 bases, with 11 bases lying between them. The CDR3 covers 14 residues. The CDR3 spells CASSPGTNTDTQYF. CDR3 nucleotides: TGTGCCAGCAGTCCAGGGACAAACACAGATACGCAGTATTTT.

The V call is TRBV3-1 (or the pseudogene TRBV3-2), the J call TRBJ2-3; D uncertain. The CDR3 has 14 amino acids. The germline V gene has CDR1 LGHDT and CDR2 YNNKEL (reference sequence). Deletions cut 0 bases from V and 3 bases from J, with 7 bases between. The CDR3 DNA reads TGTGCCAGCAGCCAAGATATCCTAACAGATACGCAGTATTTT. The encoded protein is CASSQDILTDTQYF.

J is TRBJ1-3 and V is TRBV19, with D hard to call. The germline gives CDR1 LNHDA, CDR2 SQIVND (reference sequence). The CDR3 sequence is 13 residues long. V was clipped by 4 bases and J by 3 bases, with 7 bases between them. The CDR3: CASSTPVGNTIYF. The CDR3 coding sequence is TGTGCCAGTAGTACCCCTGTTGGAAACACCATATATTTT.

The gene calls are TRBV30 and TRBJ1-6; 10 positions match TRBD1. With V trimmed by 1 base and J by 7 bases, 7 bases remained unmatched. Germline assignment: CDR1 GTSNPN and CDR2 SVGIG (reference sequence). The CDR3 consists of 16 residues. For the CDR3, the DNA is TGTGCCTGGAGTGCGACAGGGGGCGCGGGCAATTCACCCCTCCACTTT. Protein sequence: CAWSATGGAGNSPLHF.

This sequence joins TRBV28 and TRBJ1-5; 7 bases are shared with TRBD1. The CDR3 covers 15 residues. Trimming took 4 bases from V and 3 from J; bases not matched to a gene: 6. Germline CDR1 reads MDHEN; CDR2 reads SYDVKM. The CDR3 spells CASSSNDRDNQPQHF. CDR3 in DNA: TGTGCCAGCAGTTCCAATGACAGGGACAATCAGCCCCAGCATTTT.

The J gene is TRBJ1-5, the V gene TRBV5-1, with D possibly TRBD1 on 6 matching bases. Trimming removed 4 bases from V and 5 bases from J, with 22 bases in between. The CDR3 has 17 residues. Germline-derived CDR1 and CDR2 are SGHRS and YFSETQ. CDR3 residues: CASSPNPAGEGDQPQHF. CDR3 in DNA: TGCGCCAGCAGCCCAAACCCTGCGGGAGAGGGGGATCAGCCCCAGCATTTT.

With respect to this clone: The germline gene is not matched at one end of the junction; a read error may be the cause. This chain uses TRBV30 with TRBJ1-2; D unresolved. Germline CDR1 reads GTSNPN; CDR2 reads SVGIG (reference sequence). The CDR3 totals 12 residues. The chain's CDR3 is CAWNRGVPGADF. The CDR3 DNA is TGTGCCTGGAATCGCGGGGTACCGGGTGCTGACTTC.

On this clone itself: Germline and junction disagree at one end, which may indicate a read error. The chain recombines TRBV5-1 with TRBJ1-1; a weak D match, TRBD1 (5 bases). Germline CDR1 reads SGHRS; CDR2 reads YFSETQ. This CDR3 is built from 13 residues. The CDR3 DNA reads TGCGCCCGCAGCTGGGGGGGAGACAATTGGGAGTTCTTT. Its translation: CARSWGGDNWEFF.

J is TRBJ2-1 and V is TRBV7-5; the D segment call TRBD1 is taken from the table without a DNA check. TRBV7-5 is designated a pseudogene. This CDR3 contains 15 residues. CDR3 coding DNA: TGTGTCAGTCCCCCGCGGGACAGCCCCTACAATGAGCAGTTCTTC. Translation gives CVSPPRDSPYNEQFF.

The chain employs TRBV7-8 and TRBJ1-5, with 10 bases that match TRBD1. The CDR3 spans 19 residues. The V and J ends lost 3 bases and 3 bases, in that order; junction bases with no gene match: 14. Germline V lookup: CDR1 SGHVS, CDR2 FQNEAQ. CDR3 amino acids: CASSFSAFGTGADNQPQHF. DNA of the CDR3: TGTGCCAGCAGCTTTAGCGCGTTTGGGACAGGGGCGGACAATCAGCCCCAGCATTTT.

This chain joins TRBV6-2 or TRBV6-3 and TRBJ2-7; 9 bases are shared with TRBD1. CDR1 is MNHEY and CDR2 is SVGEGT in the germline V gene. V was clipped by 2 bases and J by 4 bases; unmatched bases: 15. The CDR3 has 18 residues. CDR3 nucleotides: TGTGCCAGCAGTTACCGCTGGAGTAAGGGGACAGGGATGTACGAGCAGTACTTC. As protein: CASSYRWSKGTGMYEQYF.

J is TRBJ2-3 and V is TRBV18; no definite D call. Germline assignment: CDR1 KGHSH and CDR2 LQKENI. V was shortened by 6 bases and J by 3 bases, with 10 bases between the two germline ends. This CDR3 region has 13 residues. The CDR3 sequence is CASSLLDTDTQYF. Here the CDR3 DNA reads TGTGCCAGCTCCCTCCTAGATACAGATACGCAGTATTTT.

This chain connects TRBV2 to TRBJ1-1; TRBD1 matches 11 bases. This CDR3 region has 14 residues. Losses at the gene ends were 8 bases for V and 0 bases for J; bases not matched to a gene: 2. CDR1 SNHLY and CDR2 FYNNEI come from the germline V gene. The CDR3 DNA follows: TGTGCCAGCCAGGACAGGGGGCTGAACACTGAAGCTTTCTTT. Amino acid sequence: CASQDRGLNTEAFF.

This clone was counted a single time. The gene calls are TRBV7-2 and TRBJ1-2; no clear D. Germline V lookup: CDR1 SGHTA, CDR2 FQGNSA. V lost 5 bases and J 8 bases, leaving 15 bases between the germline ends. This CDR3 region has 13 residues. CDR3 sequence: CASSGGGVGGYTF. CDR3 nucleotides: TGTGCCAGCAGCGGAGGTGGCGTGGGGGGCTACACCTTC. The whole variable domain, filled in from reference TRBV7-2 and TRBJ1-2, reads GAGVSQSPSNKVTEKGKDVELRCDPISGHTALYWYRQSLGQGLEFLIYFQGNSAPDKSGLPSDRFSAERTGGSVSTLTIQRTQQEDSAVYLCASSGGGVGGYTFGSGTRLTVV.

The V gene is TRBV2, the J gene TRBJ1-1, with 12 bases that match TRBD1. This CDR3 is built from 15 residues. Looked up from germline, CDR1 is SNHLY and CDR2 is FYNNEI. V lost 9 bases to trimming and J lost 0 bases; unmatched junction nucleotides: 5. The CDR3 here is CASRGQGAMNTEAFF. The CDR3, as DNA: TGTGCCAGTAGGGGACAGGGGGCGATGAACACTGAAGCTTTCTTT.

The chain carries TRBV28 and TRBJ2-1, with 7 bases that match TRBD2. Germline V gene lookup returns CDR1 MDHEN and CDR2 SYDVKM. The CDR3 loop spans 16 amino acids. V trimming: 6 bases; J trimming: 1 base; junction bases outside the gene matches: 9. The CDR3 nucleotides read TGTGCCAGCAGAGCCCTTGAGCGGGGATCCTACAATGAGCAGTTCTTC. This translates into CASRALERGSYNEQFF. Filled out from reference TRBV28 and TRBJ2-1, the complete variable domain reads DVKVTQSSRYLVKRTGEKVFLECVQDMDHENMFWYRQDPGLGLRLIYFSYDVKMKEKGDIPEGYSVSREKKERFSLILESASTNQTSMYLCASRALERGSYNEQFFGPGTRLTVL.

This chain joins TRBV5-1 and TRBJ2-5; 11 nucleotides line up with TRBD2. The CDR3 has 17 residues. V shed 0 bases, J shed 5 bases, and the junction held 9 bases outside the gene matches. Germline lookup yields CDR1 SGHRS and CDR2 YFSETQ. The DNA of the CDR3 is TGCGCCAGCAGCTTGGTTGGGGCTAGCGGGGGGTACGAGACCCAGTACTTC. It is translated as CASSLVGASGGYETQYF.

The genes are TRBV11-3 and TRBJ2-5; 12 bases match TRBD2. With V trimmed by 5 bases and J by 5 bases, 6 bases remained unmatched. This CDR3 region has 15 residues. Germline CDR1 and CDR2: SGHNT and YENEEA. The CDR3 sequence: CASSHRLAGEETQYF. CDR3 nucleotide sequence: TGTGCCAGCAGCCACCGACTAGCGGGAGAGGAGACCCAGTACTTC.

The chain uses TRBV15 and TRBJ1-4; D call uncertain. The CDR3 consists of 15 residues. Trimming left V 2 bases short and J 8 bases short, with 15 bases between. The V gene's germline CDR1 is LNHNV and CDR2 YYDKDF (reference sequence). Here the CDR3 reads CATSRRGLRGEKLFF. The CDR3 DNA reads TGTGCCACCAGCAGACGAGGACTCAGAGGGGAAAAACTGTTTTTT. Full variable domain (outside the CDR3, taken from reference TRBV15 and TRBJ1-4): DAMVIQNPRYQVTQFGKPVTLSCSQTLNHNVMYWYQQKSSQAPKLLFHYYDKDFNNEADTPDNFQSRRPNTSFCFLDIRSPGLGDTAMYLCATSRRGLRGEKLFFGSGTQLSVL.

The V and J genes are TRBV6-5 and TRBJ1-6; 7 bases line up with TRBD1. Losses at the gene ends were 0 bases for V and 10 bases for J; bases not matched to a gene: 6. The CDR3 contains 15 residues. CDR1 is MNHEY and CDR2 is SVGAGI in the germline V gene. DNA of the CDR3: TGTGCCAGCAGTTACTCGAACAGGGGATTCTCACCCCTCCACTTT. It is translated as CASSYSNRGFSPLHF.

The chain uses TRBV9 and TRBJ1-1; no clear D gene. The CDR3 runs 15 residues. Trimming removed 1 base at V and 3 bases at J, with 13 bases between. CDR1 is SGDLS and CDR2 is YYNGEE in the germline V gene. For the CDR3, the DNA is TGTGCCAGCAGCGTATCCGCCACTCGAGACACTGAAGCTTTCTTT. It translates to CASSVSATRDTEAFF.

The chain employs TRBV9 and TRBJ2-3; D remains ambiguous. The CDR3 is made up of 14 amino acids. CDR1 SGDLS and CDR2 YYNGEE come from the germline V gene. The germline V and J ends were trimmed by 3 bases and 2 bases, with 10 bases remaining between them. In DNA, the CDR3 is TGTGCCAGCAGCGCCGAATACACCACAGATACGCAGTATTTT. Its translation: CASSAEYTTDTQYF.

The chain joins TRBV10-3 to TRBJ2-7; 10 bases map to TRBD1. This CDR3 spans 16 amino acids. Looked up from germline, CDR1 is ENHRY and CDR2 is SYGVKD. With 6 bases clipped from V and 7 bases from J, the junction kept 15 bases outside the gene matches. This chain's CDR3 is CAISSLTGTGVGEQYF. The CDR3 DNA reads TGTGCCATCAGCTCACTAACCGGGACAGGGGTAGGGGAGCAGTACTTC.

The CDR3 protein is CASSLGEGYYGYTF. The CDR3 nucleotides are TGCGCCAGCAGCTTGGGTGAGGGTTACTATGGCTACACCTTC. The rearrangement joins TRBV5-1 to TRBJ1-2; D gene ambiguous. Germline loops: CDR1 SGHRS, CDR2 YFSETQ. With 0 bases removed from V and 3 bases from J, the gap between germline ends came to 9 bases. The CDR3 is made up of 14 amino acids.

This clone was seen once. The J gene is TRBJ2-2, the V gene TRBV5-1; tentatively, D is TRBD1 (5 bases). Germline V gene data show CDR1 as SGHRS and CDR2 as YFSETQ. Between the trimmed V and J ends, which lost 0 bases and 4 bases, there was a span of 10 bases. The CDR3 contains 15 residues. The DNA for the CDR3 is TGCGCCAGCAGCTTGGGACAGTCAATCACCGGGGAGCTGTTTTTT. Translation: CASSLGQSITGELFF.

This chain uses TRBV11-2 with TRBJ2-5; 7 nucleotides align to TRBD2. The CDR3 has 15 residues. J gave up 7 bases and V 1 base, and 9 bases lay outside the gene matches. Germline loops: CDR1 SGHAT, CDR2 FQNNGV. The CDR3 DNA reads TGTGCCAGCAGCTTAGGGGGGGAGCGGGGAGGGACCCAGTACTTC. Its translation: CASSLGGERGGTQYF.

V and J are TRBV27 and TRBJ1-2, with TRBD1 matching over 11 bases. The CDR3 covers 14 residues. With 4 bases clipped from V and 8 bases from J, the junction kept 6 bases outside the gene matches. CDR1 and CDR2 from the germline V gene are MNHEY and SMNVEV (reference sequence). The chain's CDR3 is CASSSGQGVGGYTF. For the CDR3, the DNA is TGTGCCAGCAGTTCGGGACAGGGGGTAGGAGGCTACACCTTC.

The chain has TRBV6-1 and TRBJ2-7, with TRBD2 identical over 8 bases. J gave up 5 bases and V 1 base, and 7 bases lay outside the gene matches. The CDR3 is 15 residues long. Germline CDR1 is MNHNS and CDR2 is SASEGT. CDR3 region: CASSEGGLGSHEQYF. The CDR3 DNA is TGTGCCAGCAGTGAAGGGGGACTAGGATCCCACGAGCAGTACTTC.

V gene TRBV19 combines with J gene TRBJ2-7, with D uncertain. Germline CDR1 reads LNHDA; CDR2 reads SQIVND (reference sequence). The V gene lost 3 bases and the J gene lost 6 bases, with 9 bases spanning the gap. The CDR3 runs to 12 residues. This CDR3 is CASSMVPGEQYF. The CDR3, as DNA: TGTGCCAGTAGTATGGTCCCCGGCGAGCAGTACTTC.